The 25 T cell receptor beta chains below were found in one sample sequenced in a study of cytotoxic CD8 clonotypes in ibrutinib-treated CLL. The method was immunoSEQ multiplex PCR; TCRdb's version includes in-frame clones alone and lacks a portion of them. The profile shows approximately 100,000 clones, 60% to 80% of them singletons. Sequencing was performed on PBMCs, taken after 12 months of ibrutinib treatment. The receptors were sampled from a human donor with chronic lymphocytic leukemia.

The chain combines TRBV23-1 with TRBJ2-1; D call uncertain. TRBV23-1 is an open reading frame, and its role is uncertain. The CDR3 runs 16 residues. V lost 0 bases and J 2 bases, leaving 11 bases between the germline ends. The CDR3 region is CASSQSSQATYNEQFF. Written as DNA, the CDR3 is TGCGCCAGCAGTCAATCTAGCCAGGCTACCTACAATGAGCAGTTCTTC.

V gene TRBV7-3 combines with J gene TRBJ1-2; D is unresolved. Germline V gene data show CDR1 as SGHTA and CDR2 as FQGTGA. Trimming cost V 2 bases and J 0 bases, with 10 bases left between them. The length of the CDR3 is 15 residues. CDR3 residues: CASSLLVPTNYGYTF. CDR3 DNA sequence: TGTGCCAGCAGCTTATTAGTCCCCACTAACTATGGCTACACCTTC.

This chain joins TRBV9 and TRBJ1-2; the D is unclear. The germline V and J ends were trimmed by 0 bases and 5 bases, with 20 bases remaining between them. Germline V gene data show CDR1 as SGDLS and CDR2 as YYNGEE. The CDR3 contains 17 residues. The CDR3 is CASSVGGNSSPLYGYTF. The CDR3 DNA sequence: TGTGCCAGCAGCGTAGGGGGTAATAGCTCCCCCCTATATGGCTACACCTTC.

The rearrangement uses TRBV7-2 and TRBJ2-2; a possible D gene is TRBD2 (6 bases). Trimming removed 1 base from V and 4 bases from J, with 16 bases in between. CDR1 and CDR2 (germline): SGHTA, FQGNSA. This CDR3 is 17 amino acids long. CDR3 nucleotides: TGTGCCAGCAGCTTAGTTAGGCAGGGAGGTAGCACCGGGGAGCTGTTTTTT. Translated, it gives CASSLVRQGGSTGELFF.

The CDR3 protein is CASSLRLGGNEQFF. In nucleotides, the CDR3 is TGCGCCAGCAGCTTGAGACTAGGGGGAAATGAGCAGTTCTTC. J is TRBJ2-1 and V is TRBV5-1; D tentatively fits TRBD1 or TRBD2 (6 bases each). V was pared by 1 base and J by 7 bases, with 12 bases between. CDR1 and CDR2 from the germline V gene are SGHRS and YFSETQ. This CDR3 spans 14 amino acids.

The chain employs TRBV30 and TRBJ1-4; maybe TRBD1 (6 bases). CDR3 size: 14 residues. Trimming removed 2 bases at V and 1 base at J, with 8 bases between. CDR1 and CDR2 from the germline V gene are GTSNPN and SVGIG (reference sequence). The CDR3 DNA reads as TGTGCCTGGAGTTGGGGACAAACTAATGAAAAACTGTTTTTT. It yields the protein CAWSWGQTNEKLFF.

V gene TRBV4-3 combines with J gene TRBJ1-2; D gene unclear. CDR1 and CDR2 (germline): LGHNA, YSLEER. The V end was cut by 0 bases, the J end by 1 base, with 9 bases between. The CDR3 extends over 15 amino acids. The CDR3 DNA follows: TGCGCCAGCAGCCAAGACCTCATCGATAACTATGGCTACACCTTC. Its translation: CASSQDLIDNYGYTF.

The chain carries TRBV4-1 and TRBJ2-7; TRBD1 aligns across 10 bases. Trimming cost V 3 bases and J 4 bases; bases outside gene matches: 9. The V gene's germline CDR1 is MGHRA and CDR2 YSYEKL. The CDR3 has 16 residues. This CDR3 reads CASSQAGTGAWYEQYF. CDR3 nucleotides: TGCGCCAGCAGCCAGGCCGGGACAGGGGCCTGGTACGAGCAGTACTTC.

This clone was detected once. The rearrangement uses TRBV6-1 and TRBJ1-2; 7 nucleotides agree with TRBD1. V was pared by 6 bases and J by 8 bases, with 12 bases of the junction left unmatched. CDR1 MNHNS and CDR2 SASEGT come from the germline V gene. This CDR3 has 14 amino acids. The CDR3 is CASRADRELWGYTF. The DNA of the CDR3 is TGTGCCAGCAGAGCCGACAGGGAGCTTTGGGGCTACACCTTC.

This chain joins TRBV9 and TRBJ2-3; D remains unclear. V shed 0 bases and J shed 2 bases, with 13 bases lying between them. The CDR3 runs to 16 residues. Germline V gene lookup returns CDR1 SGDLS and CDR2 YYNGEE. The CDR3 nucleotides read TGTGCCAGCAGCGTAGGGCACGTCAGCCCCACAGATACGCAGTATTTT. It specifies CASSVGHVSPTDTQYF. Looking up the rest from reference TRBV9 and TRBJ2-3 gives the full variable domain: DSGVTQTPKHLITATGQRVTLRCSPRSGDLSVYWYQQSLDQGLQFLIQYYNGEERAKGNILERFSAQQFPDLHSELNLSSLELGDSALYFCASSVGHVSPTDTQYFGPGTRLTVL.

This chain uses TRBV28 with TRBJ1-6, with D possibly matching TRBD1 (5 bases). The CDR3 loop spans 12 amino acids. Trimming took 9 bases from V and 10 from J, leaving 13 bases between them. Looked up from germline, CDR1 is MDHEN and CDR2 is SYDVKM. The DNA of the CDR3 is TGTGCCAGTGGGGGGTTCGGCTCACCCCTCCACTTT. Amino acids: CASGGFGSPLHF.

The chain is built from TRBV7-3 and TRBJ2-2, with 10 bases aligning to TRBD2. With V trimmed by 5 bases and J by 5 bases, 2 bases remained unmatched. This CDR3 is 14 amino acids long. Germline V gene sequence: CDR1 SGHTA, CDR2 FQGTGA. The CDR3 nucleotides read TGTGCCAGCAGCCCTAGCGGGGGAACCGGGGAGCTGTTTTTT. Residues: CASSPSGGTGELFF.

This clone was counted a single time. The chain joins TRBV5-1 to TRBJ1-4, with D uncertain. The germline gives CDR1 SGHRS, CDR2 YFSETQ. This CDR3 is 14 amino acids long. V was clipped by 0 bases and J by 6 bases, with 9 bases between them. In DNA, the CDR3 is TGCGCCAGCAGCTTGGACGGGCAGGATGAAAAACTGTTTTTT. The encoded protein is CASSLDGQDEKLFF. The full variable domain, completed using reference TRBV5-1 and TRBJ1-4, is KAGVTQTPRYLIKTRGQQVTLSCSPISGHRSVSWYQQTPGQGLQFLFEYFSETQRNKGNFPGRFSGRQFSNSRSEMNVSTLELGDSALYLCASSLDGQDEKLFFGSGTQLSVL.

The V and J genes are TRBV7-2 and TRBJ2-3; 11 bases agree with TRBD2. Germline V gene sequence: CDR1 SGHTA, CDR2 FQGNSA. The CDR3 contains 17 residues. Losses at the gene ends were 1 base for V and 0 bases for J; bases not matched to a gene: 3. DNA of the CDR3: TGTGCCAGCAGCTTAGGTAGCGGGGGGGCTAGCACAGATACGCAGTATTTT. Its protein is CASSLGSGGASTDTQYF.

The chain joins TRBV2 to TRBJ2-7; TRBD2 is a possible D gene (5 bases). This CDR3 is 14 amino acids long. Trimming pared 8 bases from V and 1 base from J, leaving 15 bases between. Germline CDR1 reads SNHLY; CDR2 reads FYNNEI. The CDR3 region is CASLRGRGSYEQYF. CDR3 bases: TGTGCCAGCCTACGAGGGCGCGGGTCCTACGAGCAGTACTTC.

This clone appeared a single time. V gene TRBV14 combines with J gene TRBJ2-7; 8 nucleotides line up with TRBD1. Looked up from germline, CDR1 is SGHDN and CDR2 is FVKESK. With 6 bases clipped from V and 2 bases from J, the junction kept 3 bases outside the gene matches. The CDR3 has 13 amino acids. This CDR3 is CASSRQGPYEQYF. CDR3 DNA: TGTGCCAGCAGTCGACAGGGGCCCTACGAGCAGTACTTC.

V usage is TRBV4-1 and J usage is TRBJ2-2; 7 bases are shared with TRBD1. Looked up from germline, CDR1 is MGHRA and CDR2 is YSYEKL. After removal of 0 bases from V and 5 bases from J, the junction contained 9 bases not matched to a gene. This CDR3 has 17 residues. CDR3 region: CASSQDPWTGLTGELFF. In DNA form, the CDR3 reads TGCGCCAGCAGCCAAGATCCGTGGACAGGTCTTACCGGGGAGCTGTTTTTT.

This chain joins TRBV19 and TRBJ1-1, with D perhaps TRBD1 (6 bases). This CDR3 comprises 20 residues. Looked up from germline, CDR1 is LNHDA and CDR2 is SQIVND (reference sequence). The V gene lost 3 bases and the J gene lost 0 bases, with 26 bases spanning the gap. CDR3 protein: CASSMPNLGQRDTLNTEAFF. The DNA of the CDR3 is TGTGCCAGTAGTATGCCCAACTTGGGACAAAGAGACACCTTGAACACTGAAGCTTTCTTT. The full variable domain, rest sourced from reference TRBV19 and TRBJ1-1, is DGGITQSPKYLFRKEGQNVTLSCEQNLNHDAMYWYRQDPGQGLRLIYYSQIVNDFQKGDIAEGYSVSREKKESFPLTVTSAQKNPTAFYLCASSMPNLGQRDTLNTEAFFGQGTRLTVV.

The rearrangement uses TRBV6-5 and TRBJ2-5; D gene ambiguous. Trimming took 4 bases from V and 4 from J, leaving 4 bases between them. The CDR3 contains 11 residues. The germline V gene has CDR1 MNHEY and CDR2 SVGAGI. This CDR3 reads CASSSGETQYF. CDR3 bases: TGTGCCAGCAGTTCTGGAGAGACCCAGTACTTC.

The V gene is TRBV30, the J gene TRBJ1-3, with 9 nucleotides matching TRBD1. V lost 2 bases and J lost 2; bases outside the gene matches: 7. Germline values: CDR1 GTSNPN, CDR2 SVGIG (reference sequence). This CDR3 is 16 amino acids long. DNA for the CDR3: TGTGCCTGGAGTAACTCGGGACAGGGAACTGGAAACACCATATATTTT. This translates into CAWSNSGQGTGNTIYF.

This rearrangement joins TRBV21-1 to TRBJ1-4. TRBV21-1 has pseudogene status. This CDR3 has 15 residues. CDR3 nucleotide sequence: TGTGCCAGCAGCAAAAGAGGAACCCTTAATGAAAAACTGTTTTTT. Translated: CASSKRGTLNEKLFF.

In its sample, this clone was seen once. The chain couples TRBV25-1 to TRBJ2-5; tentative D call: TRBD2 (5 bases). The germline V and J ends were trimmed by 3 bases and 5 bases, with 13 bases remaining between them. Germline CDR1 and CDR2: MGHDK and SYGVNS. This CDR3 region has 14 residues. Here the CDR3 reads CASSDGRGKETQYF. The CDR3 region has the DNA TGTGCCAGCAGTGACGGACGGGGAAAGGAGACCCAGTACTTC. Looking up the rest from reference TRBV25-1 and TRBJ2-5 gives the full variable domain: EADIYQTPRYLVIGTGKKITLECSQTMGHDKMYWYQQDPGMELHLIHYSYGVNSTEKGDLSSESTVSRIRTEHFPLTLESARPSHTSQYLCASSDGRGKETQYFGPGTRLLVL.

As for this clone: The same CDR3 arises from other DNA sequences in this sample as well. V and J are TRBV7-3 and TRBJ2-3, with D unresolved. V lost 5 bases, J lost 4 bases, and 10 bases lay in between. The CDR3 is 13 residues long. Germline CDR1 is SGHTA and CDR2 is FQGTGA. In nucleotides, the CDR3 is TGTGCCAGCAGCCCTACTGGACCAGATACGCAGTATTTT. This codes for CASSPTGPDTQYF. The full variable domain, its missing parts supplied by reference TRBV7-3 and TRBJ2-3, is GAGVSQTPSNKVTEKGKYVELRCDPISGHTALYWYRQSLGQGPEFLIYFQGTGAADDSGLPNDRFFAVRPEGSVSTLKIQRTERGDSAVYLCASSPTGPDTQYFGPGTRLTVL.

The chain carries TRBV15 and TRBJ2-7, with D hard to call. V was shortened by 2 bases and J by 5 bases, with 16 bases between the two germline ends. The CDR3 length is 15 residues. Germline CDR1 reads LNHNV; CDR2 reads YYDKDF (reference sequence). The CDR3 DNA is TGTGCCACCAGCAGAAAGGCGCCTGCAGCGAACGAGCAGTACTTC. Protein product: CATSRKAPAANEQYF.

The chain is built from TRBV5-1 and TRBJ1-2; the D is unclear. The CDR3 extends over 13 amino acids. Trimming took off 0 bases at V and 3 bases at J, with 6 bases between the two ends. The germline gives CDR1 SGHRS, CDR2 YFSETQ. The CDR3 bases are TGCGCCAGCAGCTTGGGGACCTACTATGGCTACACCTTC. Amino acids: CASSLGTYYGYTF.